This T cell receptor beta chain was retrieved from a study of Ad26.COV2.S vaccination and SARS-CoV-2 variants. Notes on this clone: Its specificity is unknown.

Regarding the study as a whole: Similar non-spike TCR breadth was seen in vaccine and placebo recipients.

Method: immunoSEQ multiplex PCR; TCRdb's copy keeps in-frame clones and lacks some. The table lists about 380,000 clones, about 83% of them singletons, with around 7.3% in the top ten. As for treatment: about 20 received Ad26.COV2.S at low or high dose, single or two shots; 5 received placebo; per-sample allocation not given. Sampling was done on day 63 after the first vaccine or placebo injection. This person who donated was an adult of 18-55 years in Boston. After removal of 0 bases from V and 4 bases from J, the junction contained 9 bases not matched to a gene. Germline V CDR1 and CDR2: SGHRS, YFSETQ. The CDR3 has 16 amino acids.

Sample: peripheral blood, taken in a trial of Ad26.COV2.S vaccine versus placebo. V and J are TRBV5-1 and TRBJ1-2; 7 bases map to TRBD1. This clonotype was obtained from a person between 18 and 59 years old who received the Ad26.COV2.S COVID-19 vaccine or a placebo. In DNA, the CDR3 is TGCGCCAGCAGCTTGGGCTCGCAGGGGGGCGGCTATGGCTACACCTTC. Its translation: CASSLGSQGGGYGYTF. Complete variable domain (other parts from reference TRBV5-1 and TRBJ1-2): KAGVTQTPRYLIKTRGQQVTLSCSPISGHRSVSWYQQTPGQGLQFLFEYFSETQRNKGNFPGRFSGRQFSNSRSEMNVSTLELGDSALYLCASSLGSQGGGYGYTFGSGTRLTVV.